The T cell receptor (beta chain) under discussion was sequenced for a study of beta chain features in type 1 diabetes. About the study: Healthy donors and patients showed comparable age, gender and cell yields.

This CDR3 has 16 amino acids. The V and J ends lost 4 bases and 2 bases, in that order; junction bases with no gene match: 7. Germline V lookup: CDR1 MNHNS, CDR2 SASEGT. What was sequenced were expressed TCRB transcripts, since all of the isolated RNA had been reverse transcribed. Repertoires were generated with immunoSEQ multiplex PCR, while TCRdb's copy carries only in-frame clones and drops some. The sample includes 200,000 to 250,000 clones, about a tenth of them seen just once. This clone has a handful of counts. Sequencing used central memory CD4+ T cells from blood. The sequence was collected from a man aged 18 to 29 in good health. This sequence joins TRBV6-1 and TRBJ2-1, with 8 nucleotides matching TRBD2. The CDR3 protein is CASSAPGGRPYNEQFF. In DNA, the CDR3 is TGTGCCAGCAGTGCACCGGGAGGGCGCCCCTACAATGAGCAGTTCTTC.